Below, 8 T cell receptor beta chains from the same sample are listed, as sequenced in a study of human T cells and chemical hapten exposure. A single record per CDR3 protein comes from TCRdb applying MiXCR to the RACE reads. The table lists 52,000 or so distinct CDR3 sequences, 9.5% to 10% of them singletons. Sample time point: pre-sensitization, week 0. The treatment here: therapeutic diphenylcyclopropenone sensitization with weekly scalp DPC. The sample consisted of whole blood, taken in connection with sensitization to the hapten diphenylcyclopropenone (DPC). These TCRs come from a man aged 40-55 years with alopecia areata. Some clones in this sample may be carry-over from other donors' samples.

This clonotype has a count of ten or more. V and J are TRBV4-3 and TRBJ2-7; 9 bases agree with TRBD1. Germline V gene lookup returns CDR1 LGHNA and CDR2 YSLEER. The CDR3 is 15 amino acids. Trimming removed 3 bases from V and 2 bases from J; junction bases left unmatched: 5. The CDR3 DNA reads TGCGCCAGCAGCCAGACAGGGGGGGGTACCTACGAGCAGTACTTC. Its protein product is CASSQTGGGTYEQYF.

The sample holds many counts of this clonotype. V usage is TRBV29-1 and J usage is TRBJ2-7; D remains unclear. The CDR3 length is 12 residues. The germline CDR1 and CDR2 sequences are SQVTM and ANQGSEA. Trimming cost V 2 bases and J 0 bases, with 5 bases left between them. The CDR3 loop is CSVESSSYEQYF. The CDR3 DNA follows: TGCAGCGTTGAATCCTCCTCCTACGAGCAGTACTTC.

This clonotype was recorded at least ten times. The rearrangement links TRBV3-1 to TRBJ2-5; 14 bases align to TRBD2. Looked up from germline, CDR1 is LGHDT and CDR2 is YNNKEL (reference sequence). This CDR3 comprises 18 residues. V lost 1 base, J lost 4 bases, and 8 bases stayed unmatched. Here the CDR3 reads CASSQVSSGTSGRETQYF. The CDR3 coding sequence is TGTGCCAGCAGCCAAGTCTCCTCGGGGACTAGCGGGAGAGAGACCCAGTACTTC.

This clonotype appeared many times. CDR3: CASSSDGEETQYF. DNA of the CDR3: TGTGCCAGCAGCTCTGACGGAGAAGAGACCCAGTACTTC. The chain recombines TRBV7-9 with TRBJ2-5; no definite D call. This CDR3 comprises 13 residues. V shed 4 bases and J shed 3 bases, with 9 bases lying between them. The germline V gene encodes CDR1 SEHNR and CDR2 FQNEAQ (reference sequence).

V usage is TRBV28 and J usage is TRBJ2-7; D uncertain. Trimming took 3 bases from V and 1 from J, leaving 13 bases between them. In germline, CDR1 is MDHEN, CDR2 SYDVKM. CDR3 length: 15 amino acids. The CDR3 spells CASSFGPGPSYEQYF. The CDR3 DNA reads as TGTGCCAGCAGTTTTGGGCCAGGCCCGTCCTACGAGCAGTACTTC.

This clonotype has a handful of counts. The CDR3 DNA reads TGTGCCAGCAGCCCTGGACTAGCAGGCTCCTACAATGAGCAGTTCTTC. Amino acid sequence: CASSPGLAGSYNEQFF. V and J are TRBV3-1 and TRBJ2-1, with TRBD2 identical over 8 bases. The CDR3 runs to 16 residues. Germline-derived CDR1 and CDR2 are LGHDT and YNNKEL (reference sequence). The trim removed 4 bases at V and 0 bases at J, leaving 5 bases unmatched.

This clonotype was picked up a small number of times. The rearrangement uses TRBV12-3 or TRBV12-4 and TRBJ2-5; 7 nucleotides match TRBD1. V lost 6 bases and J lost 3; bases outside the gene matches: 13. The length of the CDR3 is 16 residues. CDR3 coding DNA: TGTGCCAGCAGCCGCACCGAACCCAGGGGGAAAGAGACCCAGTACTTC. Protein sequence: CASSRTEPRGKETQYF.

The rearrangement links TRBV5-1 to TRBJ2-1; D not resolved. The CDR3 consists of 12 residues. V was clipped by 0 bases and J by 6 bases, with 4 bases between them. Germline CDR1 and CDR2: SGHRS and YFSETQ. The CDR3 reads CASSLVLNEQFF. As DNA, the CDR3 is TGCGCCAGCAGCTTGGTTCTCAATGAGCAGTTCTTC. Together with reference TRBV5-1 and TRBJ2-1, the CDR3 gives the full variable domain: KAGVTQTPRYLIKTRGQQVTLSCSPISGHRSVSWYQQTPGQGLQFLFEYFSETQRNKGNFPGRFSGRQFSNSRSEMNVSTLELGDSALYLCASSLVLNEQFFGPGTRLTVL.